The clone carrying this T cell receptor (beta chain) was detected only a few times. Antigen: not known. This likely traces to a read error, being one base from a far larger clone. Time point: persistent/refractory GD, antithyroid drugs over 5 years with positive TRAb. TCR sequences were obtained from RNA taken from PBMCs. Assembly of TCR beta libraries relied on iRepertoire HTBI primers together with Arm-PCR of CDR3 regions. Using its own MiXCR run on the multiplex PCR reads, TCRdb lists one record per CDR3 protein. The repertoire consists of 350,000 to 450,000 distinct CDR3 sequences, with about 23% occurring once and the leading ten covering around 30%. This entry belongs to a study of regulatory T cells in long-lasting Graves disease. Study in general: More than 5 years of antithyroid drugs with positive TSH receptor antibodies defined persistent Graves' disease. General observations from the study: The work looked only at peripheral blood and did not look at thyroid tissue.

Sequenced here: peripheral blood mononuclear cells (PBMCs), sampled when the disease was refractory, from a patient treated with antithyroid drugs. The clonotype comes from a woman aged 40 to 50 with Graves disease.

CDR3: CASSQSCEQYF. For the CDR3, the DNA is TGTGCCAGCAGCCAGAGCTGCGAGCAGTACTTC. This sequence joins TRBV6-1 and TRBJ2-7; D is ambiguous. Germline CDR1 is MNHNS and CDR2 is SASEGT. The CDR3 length is 11 residues. Trimming shortened V by 6 bases and J by 6 bases, and 9 bases separated the two germline ends.